This TCR beta chain appears in the sequencing data of a study of T cells in tumors after PD-1 blockade. Method: immunoSEQ multiplex PCR; TCRdb's copy keeps in-frame clones and lacks some. Among approximately 47,000 clones listed, roughly three quarters were seen once. The sequence was obtained from a human donor with advanced basal cell or squamous cell carcinoma (not recorded which). The source material was PBMCs, sampled before anti-PD-1 therapy.

The CDR3 DNA reads as TGTGCCAGCAGTTCCAGGGACAGAGACAATCAGCCCCAGCATTTT. Amino acid sequence: CASSSRDRDNQPQHF. The chain joins TRBV6-5 to TRBJ1-5, with 7 nucleotides matching TRBD1. In germline, CDR1 is MNHEY, CDR2 SVGAGI. The CDR3 totals 15 residues. V shed 4 bases and J 3 bases; nucleotides not matched to a gene: 6.